One sample yielded the 2 T cell receptor beta chains listed below, sequenced in a study of Graves' ophthalmopathy and Graves' hyperthyroidism. Researchers took RNA transcripts and amplified TCR beta CDR3 regions from them. In the first round, RT-PCR was carried out with HTBI primers, and a multiplex PCR formed the second round. TCRdb re-called the multiplex PCR reads through MiXCR, storing one row per CDR3 protein. The sample records more than 1,000,000 distinct CDR3 sequences, about 38% being singletons. Material: peripheral blood or thyroid tissue (not recorded which). All receptors derive from an adult man with Graves' hyperthyroidism.

The J gene is TRBJ1-2, the V gene TRBV9, with 10 bases identical to TRBD1. V lost 2 bases, J lost 6 bases, and 7 bases stayed unmatched. Germline V lookup: CDR1 SGDLS, CDR2 YYNGEE. The CDR3 is 15 residues long. DNA of the CDR3: TGTGCCAGCAGCGTTGAGGGGGGACAGGGGAATGGCTACACCTTC. It specifies CASSVEGGQGNGYTF. Together with reference TRBV9 and TRBJ1-2, the CDR3 gives the full variable domain: DSGVTQTPKHLITATGQRVTLRCSPRSGDLSVYWYQQSLDQGLQFLIQYYNGEERAKGNILERFSAQQFPDLHSELNLSSLELGDSALYFCASSVEGGQGNGYTFGSGTRLTVV.

This clonotype was counted many times. The chain combines TRBV9 with TRBJ1-6; weak D call: TRBD1 (6 bases). The CDR3 loop spans 15 amino acids. The germline CDR1 and CDR2 sequences are SGDLS and YYNGEE. V dropped 0 bases and J dropped 9 bases, with 13 bases sitting between them. In DNA, the CDR3 is TGTGCCAGCAGCGTAGACGGGGGCGATGGTTCACCCCTCCACTTT. Translating it yields CASSVDGGDGSPLHF.